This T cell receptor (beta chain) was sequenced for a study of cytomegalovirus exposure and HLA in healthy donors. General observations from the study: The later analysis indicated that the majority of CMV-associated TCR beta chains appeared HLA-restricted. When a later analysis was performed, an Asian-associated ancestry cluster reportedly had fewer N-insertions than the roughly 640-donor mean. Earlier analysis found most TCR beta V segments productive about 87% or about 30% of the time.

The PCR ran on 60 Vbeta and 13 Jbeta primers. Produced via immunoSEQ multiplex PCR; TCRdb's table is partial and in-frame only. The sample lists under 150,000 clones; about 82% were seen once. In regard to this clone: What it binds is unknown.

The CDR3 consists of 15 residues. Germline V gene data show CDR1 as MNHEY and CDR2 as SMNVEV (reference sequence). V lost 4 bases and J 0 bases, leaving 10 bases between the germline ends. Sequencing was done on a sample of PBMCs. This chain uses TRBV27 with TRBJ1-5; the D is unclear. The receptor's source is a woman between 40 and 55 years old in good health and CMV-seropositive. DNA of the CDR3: TGTGCCAGCAGTTACACGGGGTTTAGCAATCAGCCCCAGCATTTT. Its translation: CASSYTGFSNQPQHF.